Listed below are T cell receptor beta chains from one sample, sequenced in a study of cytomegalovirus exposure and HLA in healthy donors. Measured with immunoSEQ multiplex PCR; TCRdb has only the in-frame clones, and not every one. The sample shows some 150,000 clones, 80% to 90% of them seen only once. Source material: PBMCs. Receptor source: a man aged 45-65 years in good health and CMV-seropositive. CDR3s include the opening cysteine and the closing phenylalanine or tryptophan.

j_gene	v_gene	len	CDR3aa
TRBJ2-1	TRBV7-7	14	CASSLTSGANEQFF
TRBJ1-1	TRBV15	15	CATSRERLVNTEAFF
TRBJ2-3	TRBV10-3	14	CAISNDRGADTQYF
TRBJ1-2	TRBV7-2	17	CASSLGGLIGQSYGYTF
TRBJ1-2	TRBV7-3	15	CASSLTGQGDYGYTF
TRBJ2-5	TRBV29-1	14	CSVTTSGAQETQYF
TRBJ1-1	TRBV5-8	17	CASTFLTGGSSITEAFF
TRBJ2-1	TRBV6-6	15	CASRVSGGAANEQFF
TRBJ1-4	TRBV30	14	CAWSVPQGAEKLFF
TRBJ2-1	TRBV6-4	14	CASSASGRANEQFF
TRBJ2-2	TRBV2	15	CASSPDTGNTGELFF
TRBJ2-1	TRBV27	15	CASSWLTRPYNEQFF
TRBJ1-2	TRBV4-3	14	CASSQDTGGYGYTF
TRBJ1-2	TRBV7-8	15	CASSLVRNQVFGYTF
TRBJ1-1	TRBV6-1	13	CASSADRNTEAFF
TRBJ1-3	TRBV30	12	CAWDRGQNTIYF
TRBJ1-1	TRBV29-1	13	CSVSRQANTEAFF
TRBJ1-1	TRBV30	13	CAWSGQGYTEAFF